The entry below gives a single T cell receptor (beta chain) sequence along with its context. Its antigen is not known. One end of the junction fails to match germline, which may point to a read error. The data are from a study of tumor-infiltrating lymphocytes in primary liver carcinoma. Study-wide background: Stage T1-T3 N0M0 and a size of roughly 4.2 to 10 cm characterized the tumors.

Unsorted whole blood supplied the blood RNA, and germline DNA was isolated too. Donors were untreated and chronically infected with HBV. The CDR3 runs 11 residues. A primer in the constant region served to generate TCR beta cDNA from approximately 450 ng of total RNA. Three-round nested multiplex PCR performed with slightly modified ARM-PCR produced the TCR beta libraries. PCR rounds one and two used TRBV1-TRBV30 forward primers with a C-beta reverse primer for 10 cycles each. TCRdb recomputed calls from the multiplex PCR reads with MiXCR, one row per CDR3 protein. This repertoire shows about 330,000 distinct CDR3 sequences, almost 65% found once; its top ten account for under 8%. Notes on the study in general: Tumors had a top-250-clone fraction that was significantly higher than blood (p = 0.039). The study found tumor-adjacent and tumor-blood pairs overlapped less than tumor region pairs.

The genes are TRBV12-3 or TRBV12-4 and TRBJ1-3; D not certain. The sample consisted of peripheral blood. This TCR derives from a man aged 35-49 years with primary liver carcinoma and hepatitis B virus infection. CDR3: CASSGGNTMYF. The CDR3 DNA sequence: TGTGCCAGCTCCGGAGGAAACACCATGTATTTT.